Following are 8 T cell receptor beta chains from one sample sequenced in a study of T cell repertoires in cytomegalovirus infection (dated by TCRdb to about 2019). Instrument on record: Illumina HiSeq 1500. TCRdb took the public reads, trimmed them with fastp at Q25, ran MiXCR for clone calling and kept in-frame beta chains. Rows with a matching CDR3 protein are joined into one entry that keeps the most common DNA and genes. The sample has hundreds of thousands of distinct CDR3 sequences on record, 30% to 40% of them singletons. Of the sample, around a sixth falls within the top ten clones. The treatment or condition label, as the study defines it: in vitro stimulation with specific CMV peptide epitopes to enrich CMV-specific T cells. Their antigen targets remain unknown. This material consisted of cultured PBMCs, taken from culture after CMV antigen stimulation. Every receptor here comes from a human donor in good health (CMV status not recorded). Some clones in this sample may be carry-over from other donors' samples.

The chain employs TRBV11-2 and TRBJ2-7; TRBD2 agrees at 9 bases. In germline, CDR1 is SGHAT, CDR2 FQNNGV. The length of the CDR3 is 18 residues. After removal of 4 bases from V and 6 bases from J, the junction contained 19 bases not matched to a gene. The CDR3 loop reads CASSSNSGLAGAGGEQYF. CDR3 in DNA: TGTGCCAGCAGCTCCAACTCAGGGTTAGCGGGAGCCGGGGGCGAGCAGTACTTC.

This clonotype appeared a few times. The CDR3 DNA sequence: TGTGCCAGCAGTTACTCGATCTGGTCGACTCAGCCCCAGCATTTT. It yields the protein CASSYSIWSTQPQHF. The chain is built from TRBV6-6 and TRBJ1-5; D is ambiguous. Germline assignment: CDR1 MNHNY and CDR2 SVGAGI (reference sequence). CDR3 size: 15 residues. V was pared by 0 bases and J by 6 bases, with 12 bases between.

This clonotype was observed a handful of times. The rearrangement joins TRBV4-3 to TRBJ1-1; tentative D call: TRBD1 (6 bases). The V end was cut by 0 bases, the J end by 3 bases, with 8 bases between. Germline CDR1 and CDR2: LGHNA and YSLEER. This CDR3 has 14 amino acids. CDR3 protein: CASSQERGDTEAFF. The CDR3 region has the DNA TGCGCCAGCAGCCAAGAAAGGGGGGACACTGAAGCTTTCTTT.

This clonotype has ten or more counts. Written as DNA, the CDR3 is TGTGCCAGCAGCAAAACTCGACAGGCGGGAGAAAAACTGTTTTTT. Translated: CASSKTRQAGEKLFF. The rearrangement joins TRBV7-9 to TRBJ1-4, with D possibly matching TRBD1 (6 bases). Germline assignment: CDR1 SEHNR and CDR2 FQNEAQ (reference sequence). With 5 bases removed from V and 8 bases from J, the gap between germline ends came to 18 bases. The length of the CDR3 is 15 residues.

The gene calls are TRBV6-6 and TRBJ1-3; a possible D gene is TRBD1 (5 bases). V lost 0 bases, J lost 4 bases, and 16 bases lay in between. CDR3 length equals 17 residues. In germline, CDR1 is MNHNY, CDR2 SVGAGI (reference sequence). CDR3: CASSYSRRREGGNTIYF. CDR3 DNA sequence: TGTGCCAGCAGTTACTCTAGACGGAGGGAGGGGGGAAACACCATATATTTT.

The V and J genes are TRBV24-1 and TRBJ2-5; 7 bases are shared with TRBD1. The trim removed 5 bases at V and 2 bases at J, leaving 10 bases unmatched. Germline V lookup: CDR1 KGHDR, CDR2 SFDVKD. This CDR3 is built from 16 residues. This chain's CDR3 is CATSAGRDSVQETQYF. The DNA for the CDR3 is TGTGCCACCAGTGCCGGAAGGGACAGTGTACAAGAGACCCAGTACTTC.

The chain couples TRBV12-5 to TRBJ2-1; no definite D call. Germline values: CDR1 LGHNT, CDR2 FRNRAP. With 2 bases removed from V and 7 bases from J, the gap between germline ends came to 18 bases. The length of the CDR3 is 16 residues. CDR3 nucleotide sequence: TGTGCTAGTGGTTTGTTCGTCAGCCGGAATCGGAATGAGCAGTTCTTC. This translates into CASGLFVSRNRNEQFF.

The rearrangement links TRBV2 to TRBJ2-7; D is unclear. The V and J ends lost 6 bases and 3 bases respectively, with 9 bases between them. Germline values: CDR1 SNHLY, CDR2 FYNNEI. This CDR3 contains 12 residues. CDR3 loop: CASRMENYEQYF. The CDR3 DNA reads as TGTGCCAGCAGAATGGAGAACTACGAGCAGTACTTC.